Following are 16 T cell receptor beta chains from one sample sequenced in a study of OX40 agonist ivuxolimab in advanced cancers. The data were produced by immunoSEQ multiplex PCR, yet TCRdb's version contains in-frame clones alone and is incomplete. The table has about 77,000 clones, 87% seen once. The material sequenced was CD4+ or CD8+ T cells sorted from blood, taken in a trial of the OX40 agonist ivuxolimab. The receptors shown here come from an adult with an advanced solid tumor such as melanoma, head and neck, liver or kidney cancer.

The V and J genes are TRBV28 and TRBJ2-1; 10 positions agree with TRBD2. V gave up 6 bases and J gave up 7 bases; unmatched junction bases: 9. CDR3 size: 15 residues. Germline V CDR1 and CDR2: MDHEN, SYDVKM. CDR3 sequence reads: CASSPQREGRNEQFF. The DNA of the CDR3 is TGTGCCAGCAGCCCACAGCGGGAGGGCCGGAATGAGCAGTTCTTC.

The chain combines TRBV5-4 with TRBJ2-5; D not certain. The CDR3 contains 15 residues. The germline CDR1 and CDR2 sequences are SGHNT and YYREEE (reference sequence). V was trimmed by 0 bases and J by 5 bases, leaving 14 bases between them. In DNA, the CDR3 is TGTGCCAGCAGCTTGGGAAAGGGCTTACGGGAGACCCAGTACTTC. It codes for CASSLGKGLRETQYF.

The V gene is TRBV5-1, the J gene TRBJ2-3; D possibly uses TRBD1 or TRBD2 (5 bases each). V lost 4 bases, J lost 2 bases, and 11 bases lay in between. The CDR3 has 14 amino acids. CDR1 is SGHRS and CDR2 is YFSETQ in the germline V gene. The CDR3 nucleotides are TGCGCCAGCAGCCCGGGGACGGTCACAGATACGCAGTATTTT. Translated, it gives CASSPGTVTDTQYF.

The V call is TRBV5-1, the J call TRBJ2-7; the D gene is possibly TRBD2 (5 bases). Trimming removed 5 bases at V and 2 bases at J, with 8 bases between. Germline V gene lookup returns CDR1 SGHRS and CDR2 YFSETQ. There are 12 residues in the CDR3. The CDR3 is CASRETTYEQYF. CDR3 in DNA: TGCGCCAGCAGGGAGACTACCTACGAGCAGTACTTC.

The gene calls are TRBV7-9 and TRBJ2-1; D gene unclear. CDR1 and CDR2 (germline): SEHNR, FQNEAQ (reference sequence). The CDR3 runs to 14 residues. V lost 0 bases and J lost 2, with 5 bases in between. CDR3 in amino acids: CASSLAKTYNEQFF. The CDR3 DNA sequence: TGTGCCAGCAGCTTAGCAAAAACCTACAATGAGCAGTTCTTC. Supplemented by reference TRBV7-9 and TRBJ2-1, the full variable domain reads DTGVSQNPRHKITKRGQNVTFRCDPISEHNRLYWYRQTLGQGPEFLTYFQNEAQLEKSRLLSDRFSAERPKGSFSTLEIQRTEQGDSAMYLCASSLAKTYNEQFFGPGTRLTVL.

The chain links TRBV5-4 to TRBJ2-5; 10 bases map to TRBD2. Germline lookup yields CDR1 SGHNT and CDR2 YYREEE (reference sequence). V shed 2 bases, J shed 4 bases, and the junction held 5 bases outside the gene matches. The CDR3 has 15 residues. Here the CDR3 reads CASSFPSGGGETQYF. DNA for the CDR3: TGTGCCAGCAGCTTCCCTAGCGGGGGAGGAGAGACCCAGTACTTC.

The rearrangement joins TRBV9 to TRBJ2-1, with TRBD2 matching over 12 bases. This CDR3 comprises 18 residues. The V segment lost 4 bases and the J segment 0 bases; nucleotides outside the gene matches: 8. Germline CDR1 SGDLS, CDR2 YYNGEE. The CDR3 loop reads CASSRALAGGGSYNEQFF. CDR3 coding DNA: TGTGCCAGCAGCAGGGCACTAGCGGGGGGAGGCTCCTACAATGAGCAGTTCTTC.

This rearrangement joins TRBV18 to TRBJ2-7, with TRBD2 matching over 11 bases. V gave up 4 bases and J gave up 1 base; unmatched junction bases: 12. The CDR3 is 18 amino acids. The germline gives CDR1 KGHSH, CDR2 LQKENI. The CDR3 loop reads CASSHLGSGTSGSYEQYF. The CDR3 nucleotides read TGTGCCAGCTCACACCTAGGATCCGGGACTAGCGGTTCCTACGAGCAGTACTTC.

The chain combines TRBV5-1 with TRBJ1-1, with D hard to call. The length of the CDR3 is 13 residues. The germline V gene encodes CDR1 SGHRS and CDR2 YFSETQ. The V end lost 0 bases, the J end lost 8 bases, and 11 bases lay between the germline ends. The chain's CDR3 is CASSLDRPREAFF. CDR3 nucleotide sequence: TGCGCCAGCAGCTTGGATCGTCCCAGAGAAGCTTTCTTT. The full variable domain, completed using reference TRBV5-1 and TRBJ1-1, is KAGVTQTPRYLIKTRGQQVTLSCSPISGHRSVSWYQQTPGQGLQFLFEYFSETQRNKGNFPGRFSGRQFSNSRSEMNVSTLELGDSALYLCASSLDRPREAFFGQGTRLTVV.

The gene calls are TRBV9 and TRBJ1-6, with D perhaps TRBD1 (5 bases). Trimming shortened V by 3 bases and J by 6 bases, and 13 bases separated the two germline ends. The CDR3 is 15 residues long. CDR1 is SGDLS, CDR2 YYNGEE, per germline. CDR3 nucleotide sequence: TGTGCCAGCAGCGCGGCAGGGCGGGGTAATTCACCCCTCCACTTT. It yields the protein CASSAAGRGNSPLHF.

The chain employs TRBV7-6 and TRBJ1-2; TRBD1 is a possible D gene (6 bases). The germline V and J ends were trimmed by 2 bases and 8 bases, with 12 bases remaining between them. The CDR3 totals 13 residues. The germline V gene encodes CDR1 SGHVS and CDR2 FNYEAQ. CDR3 DNA: TGTGCCAGCAGCTTAAGGGGGAGAGGCGGCTACACCTTC. Its protein is CASSLRGRGGYTF.

This rearrangement joins TRBV28 to TRBJ1-4; no clear D gene. Trimming shortened V by 1 base and J by 5 bases, and 5 bases separated the two germline ends. The CDR3 totals 13 residues. The germline gives CDR1 MDHEN, CDR2 SYDVKM. In DNA form, the CDR3 reads TGTGCCAGCAGTTTATCAGTAAATGAAAAACTGTTTTTT. Protein sequence: CASSLSVNEKLFF.

This chain links TRBV5-5 with TRBJ1-5; possibly TRBD1 for D (5 bases). The CDR3 covers 16 residues. In germline, CDR1 is SGHKS, CDR2 YYEKEE (reference sequence). V was clipped by 4 bases and J by 4 bases, with 18 bases between them. This CDR3 reads CASSPGGLSVNQPQHF. The CDR3 region has the DNA TGTGCCAGCAGCCCGGGGGGTCTCTCAGTAAATCAGCCCCAGCATTTT.

The genes are TRBV15 and TRBJ1-1, with D perhaps TRBD1 (6 bases). Germline V CDR1 and CDR2: LNHNV, YYDKDF (reference sequence). The length of the CDR3 is 13 residues. V was shortened by 6 bases and J by 6 bases, with 14 bases between the two germline ends. This CDR3 reads CATRSQGSPEAFF. CDR3 in DNA: TGTGCCACCAGGTCCCAGGGGAGCCCTGAAGCTTTCTTT.

The CDR3, as DNA: TGCAGCGTTGAGAGAGGGATCTCCTACGAGCAGTACTTC. This translates into CSVERGISYEQYF. This sequence joins TRBV29-1 and TRBJ2-7, with TRBD2 as a possible D gene (5 bases). This CDR3 is built from 13 residues. From germline, CDR1 is SQVTM and CDR2 ANQGSEA. V was shortened by 3 bases and J by 0 bases, with 9 bases between the two germline ends.

J is TRBJ1-2 and V is TRBV10-3; unclear D gene. Germline loops: CDR1 ENHRY, CDR2 SYGVKD. This CDR3 comprises 12 residues. V dropped 4 bases and J dropped 4 bases, with 7 bases sitting between them. CDR3 nucleotide sequence: TGTGCCATCAGTGGGGGAGGCTATGGCTACACCTTC. Translated, it gives CAISGGGYGYTF.